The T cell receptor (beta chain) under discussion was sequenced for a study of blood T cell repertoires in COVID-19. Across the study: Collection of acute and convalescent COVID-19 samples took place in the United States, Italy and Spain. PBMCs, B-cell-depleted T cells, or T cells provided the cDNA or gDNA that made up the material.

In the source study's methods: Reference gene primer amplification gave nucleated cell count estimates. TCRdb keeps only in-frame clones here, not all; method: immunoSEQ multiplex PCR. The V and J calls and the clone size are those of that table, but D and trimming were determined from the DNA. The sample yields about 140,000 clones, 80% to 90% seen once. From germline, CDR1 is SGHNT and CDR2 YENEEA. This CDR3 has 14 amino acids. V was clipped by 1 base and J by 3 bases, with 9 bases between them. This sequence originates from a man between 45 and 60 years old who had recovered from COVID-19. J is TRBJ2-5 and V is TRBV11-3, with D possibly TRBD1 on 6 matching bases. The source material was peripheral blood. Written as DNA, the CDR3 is TGTGCCAGCAGCTTAGTATACAGGGAAGAGACCCAGTACTTC. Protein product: CASSLVYREETQYF.